Listed here are 5 T cell receptor beta chains from one sample, sequenced in a study of early T cells in non-severe SARS-CoV-2 infection (dated by TCRdb to the early 2020s). The library was obtained by 5' RACE. TCRdb names NextSeq 500 as the instrument used. TCRdb itself trimmed the public reads at Q25 with fastp, ran MiXCR and retained productive beta chains. All rows with the same CDR3 protein become a single entry with the most common DNA and genes. This sample is represented by roughly 69,000 distinct CDR3 sequences; approximately 8.8% of them were singletons. Of the sample, 13% falls within the top ten clones. The specimen was whole blood, collected at baseline. Source of these receptors: an adult who was a healthcare worker with PCR-confirmed SARS-CoV-2 infection or an uninfected control (not recorded which).

This clonotype was detected only a few times. The chain recombines TRBV20-1 with TRBJ2-7; 7 positions match TRBD1. The length of the CDR3 is 11 residues. CDR1 and CDR2 from the germline V gene are DFQATT and SNEGSKA (reference sequence). This CDR3 is CSRQGGHEQYF. CDR3 bases: TGCAGCCGACAGGGCGGCCACGAGCAGTACTTC.

This clonotype was observed a handful of times. V and J are TRBV4-2 and TRBJ2-1; TRBD2 matches at 8 bases. The CDR3 is 17 residues long. V was clipped by 1 base and J by 15 bases; unmatched bases: 20. Germline V gene sequence: CDR1 LGHNA, CDR2 YNFKEQ. In DNA form, the CDR3 reads TGTGCCAGCAGCCAAGGCCTCAGTCTAGCGGGCTTTACTCTTCTGTTCTTC. Protein: CASSQGLSLAGFTLLFF.

This clonotype was observed many times. The rearrangement links TRBV4-2 to TRBJ2-4, with 7 bases lining up with TRBD2. Germline V lookup: CDR1 LGHNA, CDR2 YNFKEQ. This CDR3 has 15 residues. Germline trimming cut 0 bases from V and 6 bases from J; bases unmatched to any gene: 5. CDR3 in DNA: TGTGCCAGCAGCCAAGATAGACTAGCAGGAAACATTCAGTACTTC. This gives the protein CASSQDRLAGNIQYF.

This clonotype occurred a few times. The chain joins TRBV7-2 to TRBJ2-2; 12 nucleotides match TRBD2. This CDR3 has 16 residues. V was pared by 2 bases and J by 7 bases, with 5 bases of the junction left unmatched. Germline values: CDR1 SGHTA, CDR2 FQGNSA. The CDR3 nucleotides are TGTGCCAGCAGCTTAAGACTAGCGGGAGATGGCGGGGAGCTGTTTTTT. Translated, it gives CASSLRLAGDGGELFF.

There are many counts of this clonotype. This sequence joins TRBV4-1 and TRBJ2-7; no clear D. Trimming removed 5 bases from V and 0 bases from J, with 11 bases in between. Germline loops: CDR1 MGHRA, CDR2 YSYEKL. CDR3 length: 14 amino acids. CDR3 region: CASSSTLFSYEQYF. The CDR3, as DNA: TGCGCCAGCAGCTCGACTTTATTCTCCTACGAGCAGTACTTC.